This TCR beta chain was identified in a study of OX40 agonist ivuxolimab in advanced cancers. Regarding the study in general: Ivuxolimab was a fully human IgG2 agonistic monoclonal antibody targeting the costimulatory receptor OX40 (CD134). Intravenous ivuxolimab was administered to patients every 2 weeks at six dose levels: 0.01, 0.1, 0.3, 1.5, 3 and 10 mg/kg. A male proportion of 70% to 90% and a mean age of approximately 58 years, ranging from roughly 23 to 80, were recorded for the dose-escalation cohort. Patients were allowed to have had prior anti-PD-1, anti-PD-L1 or anti-CTLA-4 therapy, and around 43% of the dose-escalation patients had been treated with checkpoint inhibitors. The purpose of peripheral TCRbeta sequencing was to test whether ivuxolimab changed TCR sequence diversity and led to clonal T-cell expansion. Of the 50 to 55 patients in dose escalation, about 20 had hepatocellular carcinoma, approximately 15 had melanoma, 9 had renal cell carcinoma and 9 had head and neck cancer. Partial responses occurred in three dose-escalation patients: two with cutaneous melanoma and one with hepatocellular carcinoma. The paper describes the monotherapy dose-escalation part (N = 52 patients) of the phase I trial of ivuxolimab. Findings and caveats that apply to the study as a whole: After ivuxolimab, more expanded clones were found on average in CD8+ T cells than in CD4+ T cells. In the 0.1-3.0 mg/kg groups, partial responders were among the patients with the lowest normalized peripheral clonal expansion, particularly in CD8+ T cells. Antigen specificity was not determined for the clonally expanded peripheral T cells. At doses of 0.1 to 3.0 mg/kg, clonal expansion of both CD4+ and CD8+ blood T cells was observed from baseline to week 6. Low levels of normalized T-cell clonal expansion were also seen in some nonresponding patients.

About this clone itself: Its antigen is not yet known. No much larger clonotype is one base removed from it; base qualities were not supplied.

The germline V gene supplies CDR1 SGHTA and CDR2 FQGNSA. The CDR3 goes from the cysteine to the phenylalanine over 14 residues. Left in the record is the CDR3 DNA by itself, 42 bases read in frame from the first base. V lost 6 bases and J lost 4 bases; the stretch between them is 16 bases long. The trial excluded patients who had a history of autoimmune disease or were on systemic immunosuppression. Peripheral blood for TCR sequencing was drawn from every dose cohort at baseline, at cycle 4 day 1 and at cycle 7 day 1. The samples were drawn from a first-in-human, open-label, multicenter phase I dose-escalation trial of ivuxolimab. Adults with locally advanced or metastatic melanoma, renal cell carcinoma, hepatocellular carcinoma or head and neck squamous cell carcinoma were enrolled in the trial. CD4+ and CD8+ T cells were sorted separately from peripheral blood before TCR sequencing. For sequencing of the TCRbeta CDR3 region, genomic DNA was extracted from the sorted cells. TCRbeta CDR3 regions were sequenced using the immunoSEQ Assay. TCRdb re-hosts the immuneACCESS table, in-frame sequences only. Its copies lack some clones; in the studies checked, an unresolved V gene accounts for under half of them, and the cause for the rest is not known. This sample comprises tens of thousands of clones, nearly 90% of them detected only once. The ten largest clonotypes hold approximately 0.28% of the sample.

The sequence joins TRBV7-2 to TRBJ2-7; the D segment cannot be called with confidence. The TCR sequence derives from an adult with an advanced solid tumor such as melanoma, head and neck, liver or kidney cancer. The input for sequencing was CD4+ or CD8+ T cells sorted from blood, taken in a trial of the OX40 agonist ivuxolimab. The CDR3 amino acid sequence is: CASRLNDGRYEQYF. In nucleotide form, the sequence is TGTGCCAGCAGACTTAATGACGGGCGGTACGAGCAGTACTTC.